This T cell receptor beta chain was sequenced in a study of blood T cells in healthy people across ages. The second PCR ran roughly 6 to 11 cycles with a sample-barcoded 5' primer and J-beta primers. Any given sample supplied a minimum of 2.5 million CDR3-containing paired-end reads. TCRdb fed the 5' RACE reads into MiXCR, producing one record per CDR3 protein. There are fewer than 1.5 million distinct CDR3 sequences in the sample; approximately 42% occur only once, and 7% to 9% lies in the top ten. V was pared by 3 bases and J by 7 bases, with 6 bases of the junction left unmatched. The germline V gene has CDR1 SGHRS and CDR2 YFSETQ. CDR3 size: 14 residues.

V and J are TRBV5-1 and TRBJ1-4, with TRBD1 identical over 7 bases. Sequenced: blood. The clonotype originates from a woman aged 18-35 years in good health. The CDR3 loop is CASSYRGEGEKLFF. CDR3 coding DNA: TGCGCCAGCAGCTACAGGGGAGAGGGTGAAAAACTGTTTTTT.